This record concerns one TCR beta chain sequence. Repertoires were generated with immunoSEQ multiplex PCR, while TCRdb's copy carries only in-frame clones and drops some. The sample shows approximately 70,000 clones, roughly 92% of them seen only once. This CDR3 has 16 amino acids. The germline V gene has CDR1 SGDLS and CDR2 YYNGEE. V was clipped by 0 bases and J by 5 bases, with 15 bases between them. The source of the sample is a study of technical replicates of blood from several donors. V usage is TRBV9 and J usage is TRBJ2-4; D possibly corresponds to TRBD2 (7 bases). This TCR derives from a human donor in good health. The sample consisted of T cells isolated from PBMCs. The DNA of the CDR3 is TGTGCCAGCAGCGTAGGAGGGGGGGGTACCGAAAACATTCAGTACTTC. Translated, it gives CASSVGGGGTENIQYF.